The sequence of this TCR beta chain was determined in a study of T cell clonotyping in hematopoietic cell transplantation. Study-level information: Recipient samples before transplant were obtained post-cytoreduction.

The CDR3 spans 15 residues. V gave up 0 bases and J gave up 4 bases, with 10 bases separating them. Germline loops: CDR1 SGHRS, CDR2 YFSETQ. Some clones are missing from TCRdb's copy, which holds only in-frame ones; the method was immunoSEQ multiplex PCR. The data show tens of thousands of clones, almost 97% seen once. This sample's time point: recipient sample about 28 days before transplant, after cytoreduction. The specimen was peripheral blood mononuclear cells, collected before stem cell transplant. The rearrangement uses TRBV5-1 and TRBJ2-2; D not certain. The TCR sequence derives from a woman in her forties or fifties with acute myeloid leukemia. Some clones in this sample may be carry-over from other donors' samples. The CDR3: CASSLARTGTGELFF. The CDR3 nucleotides read TGCGCCAGCAGCTTGGCGCGTACGGGCACCGGGGAGCTGTTTTTT.